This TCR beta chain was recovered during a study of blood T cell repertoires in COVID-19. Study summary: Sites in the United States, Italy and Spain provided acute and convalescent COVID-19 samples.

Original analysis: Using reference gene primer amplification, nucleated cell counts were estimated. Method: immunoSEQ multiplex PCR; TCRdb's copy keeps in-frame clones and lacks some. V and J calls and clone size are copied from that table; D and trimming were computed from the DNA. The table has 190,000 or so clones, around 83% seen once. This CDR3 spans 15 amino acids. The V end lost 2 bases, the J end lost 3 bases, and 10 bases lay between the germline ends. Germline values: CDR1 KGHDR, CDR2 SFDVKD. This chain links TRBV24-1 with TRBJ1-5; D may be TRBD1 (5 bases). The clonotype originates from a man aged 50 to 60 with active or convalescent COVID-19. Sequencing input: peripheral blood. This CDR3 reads CATSDSDSPNQPQHF. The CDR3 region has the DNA TGTGCCACCAGTGATTCTGACAGTCCCAATCAGCCCCAGCATTTT.